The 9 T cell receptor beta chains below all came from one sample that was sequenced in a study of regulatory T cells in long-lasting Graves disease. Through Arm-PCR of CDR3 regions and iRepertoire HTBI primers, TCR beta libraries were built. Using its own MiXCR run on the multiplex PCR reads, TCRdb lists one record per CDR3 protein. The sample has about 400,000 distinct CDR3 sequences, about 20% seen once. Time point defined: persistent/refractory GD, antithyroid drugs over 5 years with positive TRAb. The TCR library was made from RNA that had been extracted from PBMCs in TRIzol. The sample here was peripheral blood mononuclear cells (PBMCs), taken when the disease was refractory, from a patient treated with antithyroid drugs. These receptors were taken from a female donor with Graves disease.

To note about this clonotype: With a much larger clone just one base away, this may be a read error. CDR3 in DNA: TGTGCCAGCAGTCCGCCGACAGGGCATGGCTACACCTTC. Its protein product is CASSPPTGHGYTF. This rearrangement joins TRBV12-3 or TRBV12-4 to TRBJ1-2; TRBD1 matches at 7 bases. The ends lost 5 bases at V and 6 bases at J; junction bases unmatched: 6. This CDR3 spans 13 amino acids.

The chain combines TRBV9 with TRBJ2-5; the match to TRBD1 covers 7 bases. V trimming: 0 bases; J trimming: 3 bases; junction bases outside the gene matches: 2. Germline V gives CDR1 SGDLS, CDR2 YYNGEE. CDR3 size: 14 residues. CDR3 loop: CASSVGQGKETQYF. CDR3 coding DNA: TGTGCCAGCAGCGTAGGACAGGGTAAAGAGACCCAGTACTTC.

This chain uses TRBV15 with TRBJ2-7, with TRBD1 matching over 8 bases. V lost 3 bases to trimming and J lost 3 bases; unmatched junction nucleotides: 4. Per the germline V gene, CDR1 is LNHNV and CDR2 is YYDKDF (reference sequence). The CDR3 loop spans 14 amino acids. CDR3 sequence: CATSRAGGFYEQYF. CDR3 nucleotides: TGTGCCACCAGCAGGGCAGGGGGCTTCTACGAGCAGTACTTC.

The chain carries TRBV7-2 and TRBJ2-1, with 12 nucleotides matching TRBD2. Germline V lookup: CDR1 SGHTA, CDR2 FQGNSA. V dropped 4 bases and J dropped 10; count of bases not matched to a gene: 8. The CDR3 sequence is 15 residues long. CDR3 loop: CASSSPLAGGGEQFF. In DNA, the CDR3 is TGTGCCAGCAGCTCCCCCCTAGCGGGAGGGGGAGAGCAGTTCTTC. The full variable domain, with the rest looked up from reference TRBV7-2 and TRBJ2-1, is GAGVSQSPSNKVTEKGKDVELRCDPISGHTALYWYRQSLGQGLEFLIYFQGNSAPDKSGLPSDRFSAERTGGSVSTLTIQRTQQEDSAVYLCASSSPLAGGGEQFFGPGTRLTVL.

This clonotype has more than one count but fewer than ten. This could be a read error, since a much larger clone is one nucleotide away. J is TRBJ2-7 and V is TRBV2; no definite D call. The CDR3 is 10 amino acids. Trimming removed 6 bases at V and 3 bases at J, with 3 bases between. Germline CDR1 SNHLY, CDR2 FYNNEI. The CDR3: CASRVYEQYF. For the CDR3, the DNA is TGTGCCAGCAGGGTCTACGAGCAGTACTTC.

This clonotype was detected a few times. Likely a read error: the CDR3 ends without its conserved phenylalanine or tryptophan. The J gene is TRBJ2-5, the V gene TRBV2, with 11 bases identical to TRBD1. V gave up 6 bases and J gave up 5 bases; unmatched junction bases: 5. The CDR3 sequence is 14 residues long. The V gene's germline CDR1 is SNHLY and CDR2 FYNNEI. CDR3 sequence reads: CASRADRGRETQYL. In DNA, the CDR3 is TGTGCCAGCAGAGCGGACAGGGGGCGTGAGACCCAGTACCTC.

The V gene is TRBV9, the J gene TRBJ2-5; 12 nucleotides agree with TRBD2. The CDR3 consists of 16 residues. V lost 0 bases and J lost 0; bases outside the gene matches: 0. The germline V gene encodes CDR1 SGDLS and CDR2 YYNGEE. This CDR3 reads CASSVGTSGDQETQYF. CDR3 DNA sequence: TGTGCCAGCAGCGTAGGGACTAGCGGGGACCAAGAGACCCAGTACTTC.

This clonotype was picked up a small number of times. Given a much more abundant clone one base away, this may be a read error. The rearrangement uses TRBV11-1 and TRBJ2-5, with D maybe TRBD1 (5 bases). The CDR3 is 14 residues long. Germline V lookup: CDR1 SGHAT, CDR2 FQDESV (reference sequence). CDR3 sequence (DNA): TGTGCCAGCGGCTTAGGGGTGGAATCAGAGACCCAGTACTTC. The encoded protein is CASGLGVESETQYF.

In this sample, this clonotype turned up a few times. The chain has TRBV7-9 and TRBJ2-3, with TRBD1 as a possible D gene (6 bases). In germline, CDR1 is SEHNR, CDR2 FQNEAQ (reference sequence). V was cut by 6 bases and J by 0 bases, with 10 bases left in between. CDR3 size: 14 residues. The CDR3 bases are TGTGCCAGCAGACAAGACAGGAGCACAGATACGCAGTATTTT. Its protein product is CASRQDRSTDTQYF.